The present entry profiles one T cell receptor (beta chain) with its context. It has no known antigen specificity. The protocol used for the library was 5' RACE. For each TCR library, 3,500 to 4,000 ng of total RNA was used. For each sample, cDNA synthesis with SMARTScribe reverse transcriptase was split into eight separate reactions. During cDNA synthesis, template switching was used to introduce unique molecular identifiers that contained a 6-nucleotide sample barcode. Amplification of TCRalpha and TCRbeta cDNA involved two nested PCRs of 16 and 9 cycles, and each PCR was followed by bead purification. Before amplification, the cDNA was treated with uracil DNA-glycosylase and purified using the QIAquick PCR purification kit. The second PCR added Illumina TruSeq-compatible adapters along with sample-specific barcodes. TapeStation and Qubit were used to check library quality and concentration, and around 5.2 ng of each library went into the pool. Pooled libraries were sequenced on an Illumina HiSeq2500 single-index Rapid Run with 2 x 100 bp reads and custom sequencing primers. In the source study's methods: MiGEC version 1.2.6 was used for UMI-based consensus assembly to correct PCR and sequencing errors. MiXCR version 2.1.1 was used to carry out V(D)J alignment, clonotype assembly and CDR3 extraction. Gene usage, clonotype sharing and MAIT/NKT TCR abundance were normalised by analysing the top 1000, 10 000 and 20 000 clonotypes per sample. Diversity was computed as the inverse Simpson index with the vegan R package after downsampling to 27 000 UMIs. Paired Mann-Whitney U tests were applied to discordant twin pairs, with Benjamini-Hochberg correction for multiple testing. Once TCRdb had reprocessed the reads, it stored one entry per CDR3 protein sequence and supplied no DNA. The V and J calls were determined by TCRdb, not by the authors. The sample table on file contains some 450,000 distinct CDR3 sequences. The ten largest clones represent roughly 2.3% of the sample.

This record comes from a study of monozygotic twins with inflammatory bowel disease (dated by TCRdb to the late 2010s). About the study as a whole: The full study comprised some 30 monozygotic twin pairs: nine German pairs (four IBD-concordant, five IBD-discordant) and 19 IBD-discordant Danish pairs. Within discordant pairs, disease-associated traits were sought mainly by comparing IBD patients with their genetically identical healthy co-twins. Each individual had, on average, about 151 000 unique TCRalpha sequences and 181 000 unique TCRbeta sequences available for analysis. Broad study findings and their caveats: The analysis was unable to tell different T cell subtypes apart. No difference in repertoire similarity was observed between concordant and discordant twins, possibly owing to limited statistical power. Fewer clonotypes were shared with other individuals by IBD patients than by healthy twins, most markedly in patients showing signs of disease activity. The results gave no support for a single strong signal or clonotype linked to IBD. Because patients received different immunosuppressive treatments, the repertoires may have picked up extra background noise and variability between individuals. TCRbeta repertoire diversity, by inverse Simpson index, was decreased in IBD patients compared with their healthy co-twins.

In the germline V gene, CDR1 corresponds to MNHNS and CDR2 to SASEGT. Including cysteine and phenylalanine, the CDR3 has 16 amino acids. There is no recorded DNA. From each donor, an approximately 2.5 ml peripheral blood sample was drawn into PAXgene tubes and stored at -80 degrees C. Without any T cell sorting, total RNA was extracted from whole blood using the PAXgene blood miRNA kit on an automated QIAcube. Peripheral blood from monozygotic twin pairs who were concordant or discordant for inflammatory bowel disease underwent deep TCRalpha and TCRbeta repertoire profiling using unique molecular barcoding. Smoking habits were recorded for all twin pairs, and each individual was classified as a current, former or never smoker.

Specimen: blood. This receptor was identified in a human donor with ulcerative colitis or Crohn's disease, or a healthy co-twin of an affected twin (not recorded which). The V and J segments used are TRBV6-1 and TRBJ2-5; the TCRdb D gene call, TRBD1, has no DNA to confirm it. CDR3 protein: CASSLARTGDVGTQYF.